This T cell receptor beta chain was found in a study of regulatory T cells in long-lasting Graves disease. iRepertoire HTBI primers and Arm-PCR of CDR3 regions built TCR beta libraries. TCRdb re-called the multiplex PCR reads through MiXCR, storing one row per CDR3 protein. The table shows 700,000 or so distinct CDR3 sequences, with around 30% occurring only once. Time point here: persistent/refractory GD, antithyroid drugs over 5 years with positive TRAb. PBMCs provided the RNA from which the TCR library was made. The study's findings and limits: What was studied was peripheral blood only, and not thyroid tissue. Only a small sample size was used, which may have cut accuracy.

The table lists this clonotype with a few counts. Its antigen is still unknown. V was cut by 2 bases and J by 2 bases, with 9 bases left in between. Germline CDR1 and CDR2: KGHSH and LQKENI. CDR3 length equals 15 residues. The sample consisted of peripheral blood mononuclear cells (PBMCs), taken when the disease was refractory, from a patient treated with antithyroid drugs. The chain carries TRBV18 and TRBJ1-4; the D gene is possibly TRBD1 (5 bases). The clonotype originates from a female donor with Graves disease. CDR3 DNA: TGTGCCAGCTCACCAACAGGTCTCACTAATGAAAAACTGTTTTTT. Translated, it gives CASSPTGLTNEKLFF. The full variable domain, in which reference TRBV18 and TRBJ1-4 provide the parts outside the CDR3, is NAGVMQNPRHLVRRRGQEARLRCSPMKGHSHVYWYRQLPEEGLKFMVYLQKENIIDESGMPKERFSAEFPKEGPSILRIQQVVRGDSAAYFCASSPTGLTNEKLFFGSGTQLSVL.